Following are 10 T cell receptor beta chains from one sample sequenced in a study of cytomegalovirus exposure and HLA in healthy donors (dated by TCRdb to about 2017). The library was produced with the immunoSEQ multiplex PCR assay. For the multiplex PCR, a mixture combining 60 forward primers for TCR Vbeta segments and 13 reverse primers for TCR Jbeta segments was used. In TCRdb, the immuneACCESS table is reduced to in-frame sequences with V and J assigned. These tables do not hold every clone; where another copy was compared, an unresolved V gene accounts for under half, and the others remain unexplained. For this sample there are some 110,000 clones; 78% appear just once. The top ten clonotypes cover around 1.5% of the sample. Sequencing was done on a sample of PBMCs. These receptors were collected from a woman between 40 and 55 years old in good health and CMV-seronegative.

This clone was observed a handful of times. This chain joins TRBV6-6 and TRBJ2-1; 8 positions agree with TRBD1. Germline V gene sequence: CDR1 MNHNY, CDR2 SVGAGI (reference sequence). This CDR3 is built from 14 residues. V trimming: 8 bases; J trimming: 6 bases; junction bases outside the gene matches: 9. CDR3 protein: CASRQGTGGNEQFF. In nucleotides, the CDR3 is TGTGCCAGCCGACAGGGGACCGGAGGCAATGAGCAGTTCTTC.

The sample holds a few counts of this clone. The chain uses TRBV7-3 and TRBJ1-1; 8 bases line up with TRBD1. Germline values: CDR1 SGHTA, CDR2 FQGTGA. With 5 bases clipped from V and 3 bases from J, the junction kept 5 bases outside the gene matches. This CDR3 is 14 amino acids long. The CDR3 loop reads CASSPTGADTEAFF. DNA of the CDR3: TGTGCCAGCAGCCCGACAGGGGCGGACACTGAAGCTTTCTTT.

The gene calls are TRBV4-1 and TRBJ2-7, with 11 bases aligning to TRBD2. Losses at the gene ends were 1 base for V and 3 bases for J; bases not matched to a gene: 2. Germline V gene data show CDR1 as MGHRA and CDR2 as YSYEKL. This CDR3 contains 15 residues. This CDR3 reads CASSQAGTSGYEQYF. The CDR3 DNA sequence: TGCGCCAGCAGCCAAGCCGGGACTAGCGGCTACGAGCAGTACTTC.

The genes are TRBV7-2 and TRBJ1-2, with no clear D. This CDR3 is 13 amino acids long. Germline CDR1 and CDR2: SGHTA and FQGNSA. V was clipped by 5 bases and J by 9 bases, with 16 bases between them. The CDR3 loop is CASSPQGVSSYTF. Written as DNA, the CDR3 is TGTGCCAGCAGCCCCCAAGGAGTCTCTAGCTACACCTTC.

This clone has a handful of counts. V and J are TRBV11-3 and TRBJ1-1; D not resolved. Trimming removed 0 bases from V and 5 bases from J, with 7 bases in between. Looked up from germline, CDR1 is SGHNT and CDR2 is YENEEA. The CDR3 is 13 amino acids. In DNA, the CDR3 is TGTGCCAGCAGCTTAGAAGACGGGACTGAAGCTTTCTTT. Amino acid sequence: CASSLEDGTEAFF.

As DNA, the CDR3 is TGTGCCAGCAGTTCCCGCTCGGGACAGGGCAACGAGCAGTACTTC. Translation: CASSSRSGQGNEQYF. This chain joins TRBV27 and TRBJ2-7, with 9 nucleotides matching TRBD1. The CDR3 loop spans 15 amino acids. The J segment lost 5 bases and the V segment lost 4 bases, leaving 9 bases of the junction unmatched. Germline loops: CDR1 MNHEY, CDR2 SMNVEV (reference sequence).

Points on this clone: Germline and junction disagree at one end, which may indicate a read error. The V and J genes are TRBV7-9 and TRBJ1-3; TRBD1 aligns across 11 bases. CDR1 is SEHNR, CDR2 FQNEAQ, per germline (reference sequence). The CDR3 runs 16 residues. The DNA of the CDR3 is TGTTCCAGCAGCTTCAGCTCCGGGACAGGGGGGGCCACCATATATTTT. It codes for CSSSFSSGTGGATIYF.

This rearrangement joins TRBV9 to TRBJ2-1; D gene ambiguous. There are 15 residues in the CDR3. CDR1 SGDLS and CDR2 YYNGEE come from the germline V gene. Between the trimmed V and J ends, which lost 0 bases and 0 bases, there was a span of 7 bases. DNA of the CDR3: TGTGCCAGCAGCGTAGGGCCAAGCTCCTACAATGAGCAGTTCTTC. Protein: CASSVGPSSYNEQFF.

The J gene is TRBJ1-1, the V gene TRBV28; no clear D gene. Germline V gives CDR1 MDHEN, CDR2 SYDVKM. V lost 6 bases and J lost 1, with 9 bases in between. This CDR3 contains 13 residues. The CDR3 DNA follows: TGTGCCAGCAGACTTACAGAGAACACTGAAGCTTTCTTT. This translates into CASRLTENTEAFF.

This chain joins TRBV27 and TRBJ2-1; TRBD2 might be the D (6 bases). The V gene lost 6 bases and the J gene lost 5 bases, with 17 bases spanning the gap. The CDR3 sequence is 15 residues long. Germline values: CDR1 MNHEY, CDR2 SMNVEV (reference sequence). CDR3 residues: CASSPGLAIHNEQFF. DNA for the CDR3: TGTGCCAGCAGCCCCGGGCTAGCGATACACAATGAGCAGTTCTTC.